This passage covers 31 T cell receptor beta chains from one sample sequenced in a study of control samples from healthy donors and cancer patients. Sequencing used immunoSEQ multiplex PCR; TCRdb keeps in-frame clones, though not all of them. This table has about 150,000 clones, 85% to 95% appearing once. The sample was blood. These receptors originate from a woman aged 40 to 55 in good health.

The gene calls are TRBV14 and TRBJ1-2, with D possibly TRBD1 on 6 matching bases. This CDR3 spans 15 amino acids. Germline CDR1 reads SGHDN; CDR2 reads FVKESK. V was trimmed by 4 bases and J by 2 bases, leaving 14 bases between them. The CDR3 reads CASSPHRDINYGYTF. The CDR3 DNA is TGTGCCAGCAGCCCCCACCGGGACATCAACTATGGCTACACCTTC.

Here the CDR3 reads CASSYLDSLNTEAFF. In DNA form, the CDR3 reads TGTGCCAGCAGTTACTTGGACAGCCTGAACACTGAAGCTTTCTTT. This chain uses TRBV6-5 with TRBJ1-1, with D possibly being TRBD1 (6 bases). The CDR3 sequence is 15 residues long. V was clipped by 1 base and J by 0 bases, with 9 bases between them. Germline V gene sequence: CDR1 MNHEY, CDR2 SVGAGI.

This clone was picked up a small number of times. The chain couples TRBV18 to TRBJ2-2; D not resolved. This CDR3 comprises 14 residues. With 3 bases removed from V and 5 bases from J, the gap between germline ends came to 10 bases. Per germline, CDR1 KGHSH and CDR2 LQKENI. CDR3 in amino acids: CASSPLGGTGELFF. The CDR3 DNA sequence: TGTGCCAGCTCACCGTTGGGTGGGACCGGGGAGCTGTTTTTT.

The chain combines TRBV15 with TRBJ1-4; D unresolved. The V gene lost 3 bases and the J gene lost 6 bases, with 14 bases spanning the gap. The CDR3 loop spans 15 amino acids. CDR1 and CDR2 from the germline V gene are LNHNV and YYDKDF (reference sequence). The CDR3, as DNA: TGTGCCACCAGCAGGGTACAGTTGCGGGATGAAAAACTGTTTTTT. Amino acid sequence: CATSRVQLRDEKLFF.

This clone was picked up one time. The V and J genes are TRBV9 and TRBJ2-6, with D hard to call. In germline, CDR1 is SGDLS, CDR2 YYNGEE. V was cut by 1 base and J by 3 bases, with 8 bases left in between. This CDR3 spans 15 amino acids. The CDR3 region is CASSVYLGGANVLTF. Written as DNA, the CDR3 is TGTGCCAGCAGCGTATATCTTGGTGGGGCCAACGTCCTGACTTTC.

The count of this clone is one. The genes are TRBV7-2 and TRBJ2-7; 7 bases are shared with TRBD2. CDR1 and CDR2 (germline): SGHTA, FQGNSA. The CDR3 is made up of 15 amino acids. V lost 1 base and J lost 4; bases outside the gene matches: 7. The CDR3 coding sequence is TGTGCCAGCAGCTTAGTGGCTAGCGGACCATACGAGCAGTACTTC. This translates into CASSLVASGPYEQYF. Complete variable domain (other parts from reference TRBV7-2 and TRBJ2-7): GAGVSQSPSNKVTEKGKDVELRCDPISGHTALYWYRQSLGQGLEFLIYFQGNSAPDKSGLPSDRFSAERTGGSVSTLTIQRTQQEDSAVYLCASSLVASGPYEQYFGPGTRLTVT.

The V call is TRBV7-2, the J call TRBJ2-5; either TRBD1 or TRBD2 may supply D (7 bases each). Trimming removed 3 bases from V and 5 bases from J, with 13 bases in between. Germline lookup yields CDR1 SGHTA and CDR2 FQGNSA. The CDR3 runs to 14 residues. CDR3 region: CASSFQGGRETQYF. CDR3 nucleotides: TGTGCCAGCAGCTTTCAGGGGGGGAGGGAGACCCAGTACTTC.

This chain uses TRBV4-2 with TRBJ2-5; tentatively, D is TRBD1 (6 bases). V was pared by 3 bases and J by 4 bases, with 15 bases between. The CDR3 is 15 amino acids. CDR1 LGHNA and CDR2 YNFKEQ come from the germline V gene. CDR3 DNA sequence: TGTGCCAGCAGCCACTCGACAGGCCAAAGAGAGACCCAGTACTTC. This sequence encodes CASSHSTGQRETQYF.

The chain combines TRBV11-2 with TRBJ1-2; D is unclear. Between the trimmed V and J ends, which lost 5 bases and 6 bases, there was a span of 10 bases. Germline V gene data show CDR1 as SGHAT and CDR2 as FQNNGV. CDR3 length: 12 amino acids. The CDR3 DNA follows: TGTGCCAGCAGCCTCTCGCGGGATGGCTACACCTTC. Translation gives CASSLSRDGYTF.

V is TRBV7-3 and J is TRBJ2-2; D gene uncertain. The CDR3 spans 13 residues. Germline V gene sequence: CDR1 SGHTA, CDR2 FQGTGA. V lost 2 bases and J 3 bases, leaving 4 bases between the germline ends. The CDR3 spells CASSLLDTGELFF. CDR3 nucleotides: TGTGCCAGCAGCTTATTGGACACCGGGGAGCTGTTTTTT.

CDR3 nucleotide sequence: TGTGCCAGCAGCTTCAATGCAGGGACGAATCAGCCCCAGCATTTT. Protein: CASSFNAGTNQPQHF. The chain combines TRBV7-2 with TRBJ1-5, with D possibly matching TRBD1 (5 bases). V was shortened by 3 bases and J by 4 bases, with 13 bases between the two germline ends. The CDR3 is made up of 15 amino acids. Per germline, CDR1 SGHTA and CDR2 FQGNSA.

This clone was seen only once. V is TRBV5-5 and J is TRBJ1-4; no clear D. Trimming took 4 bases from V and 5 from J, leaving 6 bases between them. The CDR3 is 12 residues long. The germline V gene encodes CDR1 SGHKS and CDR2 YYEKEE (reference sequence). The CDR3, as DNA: TGTGCCAGCAGCCCCCTGAATGAAAAACTGTTTTTT. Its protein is CASSPLNEKLFF.

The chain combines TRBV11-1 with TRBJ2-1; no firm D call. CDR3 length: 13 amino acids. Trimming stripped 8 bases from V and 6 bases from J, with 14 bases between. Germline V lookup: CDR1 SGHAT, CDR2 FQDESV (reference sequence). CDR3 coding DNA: TGTGCCAGCGGGTCCTCCGGGTTCAATGAGCAGTTCTTC. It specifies CASGSSGFNEQFF. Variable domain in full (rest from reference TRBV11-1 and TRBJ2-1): EAEVAQSPRYKITEKSQAVAFWCDPISGHATLYWYRQILGQGPELLVQFQDESVVDDSQLPKDRFSAERLKGVDSTLKIQPAELGDSAMYLCASGSSGFNEQFFGPGTRLTVL.

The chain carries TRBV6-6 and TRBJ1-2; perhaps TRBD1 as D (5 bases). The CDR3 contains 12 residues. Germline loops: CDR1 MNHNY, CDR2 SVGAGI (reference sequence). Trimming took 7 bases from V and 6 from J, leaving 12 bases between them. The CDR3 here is CASTAGPHGYTF. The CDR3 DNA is TGTGCCAGCACGGCGGGGCCCCATGGCTACACCTTC.

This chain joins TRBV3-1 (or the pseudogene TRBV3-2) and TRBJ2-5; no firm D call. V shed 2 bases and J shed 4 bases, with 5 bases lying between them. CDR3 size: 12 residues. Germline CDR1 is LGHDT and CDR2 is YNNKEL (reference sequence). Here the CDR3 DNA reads TGTGCCAGCAGCCAATCCTCAGAGACCCAGTACTTC. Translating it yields CASSQSSETQYF.

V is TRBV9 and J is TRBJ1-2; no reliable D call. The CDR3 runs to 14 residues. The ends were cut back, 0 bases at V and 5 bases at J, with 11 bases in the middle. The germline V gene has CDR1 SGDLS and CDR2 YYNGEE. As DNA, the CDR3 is TGTGCCAGCAGCGTAGGAGAGAATCTATATGGCTACACCTTC. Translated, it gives CASSVGENLYGYTF.

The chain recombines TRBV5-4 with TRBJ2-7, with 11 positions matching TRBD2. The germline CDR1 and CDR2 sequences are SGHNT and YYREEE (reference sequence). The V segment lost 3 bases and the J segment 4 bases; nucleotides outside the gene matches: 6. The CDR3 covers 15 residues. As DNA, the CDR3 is TGTGCCAGCAGCTATTCGGGACTAGCGGAATACGAGCAGTACTTC. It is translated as CASSYSGLAEYEQYF.

Written as DNA, the CDR3 is TGCGCCAGCAGCTCCGGGACAGGGGGCGCGGACGAGCAGTACTTC. Protein product: CASSSGTGGADEQYF. The V gene is TRBV5-1, the J gene TRBJ2-7; TRBD1 matches 12 bases. The CDR3 contains 15 residues. CDR1 is SGHRS, CDR2 YFSETQ, per germline. V was clipped by 3 bases and J by 5 bases; unmatched bases: 6.

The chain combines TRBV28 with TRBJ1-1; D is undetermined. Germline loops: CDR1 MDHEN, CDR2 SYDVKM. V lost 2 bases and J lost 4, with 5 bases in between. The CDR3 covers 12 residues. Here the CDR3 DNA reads TGTGCCAGCAGTTTACTCGGCACTGAAGCTTTCTTT. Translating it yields CASSLLGTEAFF. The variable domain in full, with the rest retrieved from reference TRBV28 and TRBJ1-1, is DVKVTQSSRYLVKRTGEKVFLECVQDMDHENMFWYRQDPGLGLRLIYFSYDVKMKEKGDIPEGYSVSREKKERFSLILESASTNQTSMYLCASSLLGTEAFFGQGTRLTVV.

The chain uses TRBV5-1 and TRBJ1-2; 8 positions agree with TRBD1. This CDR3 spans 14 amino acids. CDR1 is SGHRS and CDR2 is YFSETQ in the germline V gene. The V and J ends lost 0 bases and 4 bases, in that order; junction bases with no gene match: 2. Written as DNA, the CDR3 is TGCGCCAGCAGCTTGGAGACAGGGGCCTATGGCTACACCTTC. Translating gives CASSLETGAYGYTF.

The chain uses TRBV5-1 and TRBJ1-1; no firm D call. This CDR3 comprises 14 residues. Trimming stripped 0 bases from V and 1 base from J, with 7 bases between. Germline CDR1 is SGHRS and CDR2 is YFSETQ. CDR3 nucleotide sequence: TGCGCCAGCAGCTTGGCCACCCGGAACACTGAAGCTTTCTTT. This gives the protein CASSLATRNTEAFF.

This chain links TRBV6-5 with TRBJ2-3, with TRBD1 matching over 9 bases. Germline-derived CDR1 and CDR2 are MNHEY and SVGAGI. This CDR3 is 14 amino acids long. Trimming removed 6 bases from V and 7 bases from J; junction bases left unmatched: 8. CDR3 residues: CASSSRDRVNTQYF. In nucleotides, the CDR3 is TGTGCCAGCAGCAGCCGGGACAGGGTAAATACGCAGTATTTT.

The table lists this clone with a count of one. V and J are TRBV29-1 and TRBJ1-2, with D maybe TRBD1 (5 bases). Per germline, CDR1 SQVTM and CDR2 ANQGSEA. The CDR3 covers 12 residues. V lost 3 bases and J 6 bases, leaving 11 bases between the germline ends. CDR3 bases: TGCAGCGTTGATTGGGGGAGGAATGGCTACACCTTC. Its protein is CSVDWGRNGYTF.

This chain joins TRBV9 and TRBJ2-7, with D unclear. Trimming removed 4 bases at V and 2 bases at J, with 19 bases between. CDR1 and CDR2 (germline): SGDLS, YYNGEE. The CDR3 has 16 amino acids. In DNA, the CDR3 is TGTGCCAGCAGCTCCGGACCCGATGCCGAGACCTACGAGCAGTACTTC. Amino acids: CASSSGPDAETYEQYF.

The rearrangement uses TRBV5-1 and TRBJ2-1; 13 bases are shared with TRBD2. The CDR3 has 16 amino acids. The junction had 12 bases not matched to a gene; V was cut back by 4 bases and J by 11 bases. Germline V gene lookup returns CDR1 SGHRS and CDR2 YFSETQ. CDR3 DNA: TGCGCCAGCAGCCCCAGTGCGACTAGCGGGAGGCGGCAGCAGTTCTTC. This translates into CASSPSATSGRRQQFF.

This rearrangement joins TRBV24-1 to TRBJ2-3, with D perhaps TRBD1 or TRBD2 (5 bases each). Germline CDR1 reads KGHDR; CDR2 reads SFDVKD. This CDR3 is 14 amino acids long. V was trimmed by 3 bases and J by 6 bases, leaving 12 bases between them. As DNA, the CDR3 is TGTGCCACCAGTGATATCGGGACCACCGATACGCAGTATTTT. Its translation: CATSDIGTTDTQYF.

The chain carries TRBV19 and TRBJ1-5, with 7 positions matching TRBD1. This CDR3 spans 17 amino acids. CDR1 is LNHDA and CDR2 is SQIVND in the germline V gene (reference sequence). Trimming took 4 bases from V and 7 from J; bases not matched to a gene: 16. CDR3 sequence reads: CASSTFGQAPRQQPQHF. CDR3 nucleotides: TGTGCCAGTAGTACCTTTGGACAGGCCCCTCGACAGCAGCCCCAGCATTTT.

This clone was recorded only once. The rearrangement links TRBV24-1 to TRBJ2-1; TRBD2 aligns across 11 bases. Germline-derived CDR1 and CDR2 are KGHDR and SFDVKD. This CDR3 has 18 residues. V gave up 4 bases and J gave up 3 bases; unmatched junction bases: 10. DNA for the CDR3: TGTGCCACCAGTGACCGAGGGACTAGCGGCACCCACTACAATGAGCAGTTCTTC. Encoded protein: CATSDRGTSGTHYNEQFF.

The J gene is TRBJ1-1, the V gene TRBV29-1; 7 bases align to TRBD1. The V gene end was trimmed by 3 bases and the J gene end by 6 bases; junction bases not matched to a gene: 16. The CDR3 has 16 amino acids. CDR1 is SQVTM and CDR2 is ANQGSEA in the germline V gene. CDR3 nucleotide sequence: TGCAGCGTTGAGGGGCGAGGGGAACAGGGGAGCGCTGAAGCTTTCTTT. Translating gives CSVEGRGEQGSAEAFF.

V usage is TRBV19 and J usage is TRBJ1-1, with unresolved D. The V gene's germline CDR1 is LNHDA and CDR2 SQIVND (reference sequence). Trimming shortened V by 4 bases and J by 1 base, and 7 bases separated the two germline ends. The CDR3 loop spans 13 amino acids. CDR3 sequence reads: CASSKTPNTEAFF. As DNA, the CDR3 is TGTGCCAGTAGTAAGACTCCGAACACTGAAGCTTTCTTT.

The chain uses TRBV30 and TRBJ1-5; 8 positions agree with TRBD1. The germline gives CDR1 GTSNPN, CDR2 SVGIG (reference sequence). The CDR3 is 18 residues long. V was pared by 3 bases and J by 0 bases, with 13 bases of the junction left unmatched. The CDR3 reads CAWSNPGGPVYSNQPQHF. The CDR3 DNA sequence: TGTGCCTGGAGCAACCCAGGGGGCCCCGTCTATAGCAATCAGCCCCAGCATTTT.